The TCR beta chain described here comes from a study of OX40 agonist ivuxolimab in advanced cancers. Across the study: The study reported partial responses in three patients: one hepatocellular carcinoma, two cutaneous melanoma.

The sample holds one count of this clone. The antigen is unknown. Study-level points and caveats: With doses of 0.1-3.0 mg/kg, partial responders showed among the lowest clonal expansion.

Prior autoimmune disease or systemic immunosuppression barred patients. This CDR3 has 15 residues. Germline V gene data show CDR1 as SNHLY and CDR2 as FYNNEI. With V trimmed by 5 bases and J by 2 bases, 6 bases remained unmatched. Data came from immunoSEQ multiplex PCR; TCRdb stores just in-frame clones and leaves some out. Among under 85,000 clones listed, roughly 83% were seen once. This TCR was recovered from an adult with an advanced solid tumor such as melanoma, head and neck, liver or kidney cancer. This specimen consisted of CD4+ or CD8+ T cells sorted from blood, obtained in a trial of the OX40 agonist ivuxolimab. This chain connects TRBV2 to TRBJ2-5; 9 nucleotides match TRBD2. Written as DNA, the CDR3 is TGTGCCAGCAGTCGTAGCGGGGGCTATCAAGAGACCCAGTACTTC. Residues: CASSRSGGYQETQYF.